A selection of T cell receptor beta chains follows, all from one sample in a study of blood T cell repertoires in COVID-19. The repertoire was sequenced with immunoSEQ multiplex PCR; TCRdb's copy has only in-frame clones and lacks some. Seen here are some 170,000 clones, about three quarters observed once, and the top ten hold about 8.3%. Sequencing was performed on peripheral blood. These receptors all come from a man in his fifties or sixties with acute or convalescent COVID-19. CDR3s include the opening cysteine and the closing phenylalanine or tryptophan.

V	J	CDR3
TRBV10-3	TRBJ2-7	CAISGGGTYEQYF
TRBV30	TRBJ1-5	CAWSSGAGGYNSNQPQHF
TRBV19	TRBJ1-6	CASSIGRTYNSPLHF
TRBV24-1	TRBJ2-7	CATSEGGNVYEQYF
TRBV5-1	TRBJ2-7	CASSRGTAYEQYF
TRBV27	TRBJ2-7	CASSTTGTGNEQYF
TRBV30	TRBJ2-2	CAWNSGTGVNGELFF
TRBV5-4	TRBJ1-1	CASSLQGNTEAFF
TRBV4-1	TRBJ2-7	CASSTDLSYEQYF
TRBV5-6	TRBJ1-1	CASSYGQGLNTEAFF
TRBV20-1	TRBJ2-1	CSASRGAGYNEQFF
TRBV18	TRBJ1-2	CASSNRDGYTF
TRBV2	TRBJ1-2	CASSEEGGYGYTF
TRBV6-5	TRBJ2-7	CASSPSTGRMDYF
TRBV7-2	TRBJ1-2	CASSLGAGQSNYGYTF
TRBV29-1	TRBJ1-2	CSVQGRRGYTF
TRBV5-1	TRBJ2-2	CASSLRGSAGELFF
TRBV10-1	TRBJ1-5	CASSEAPGAPFWEPQHF
TRBV14	TRBJ2-7	CASSQEVGYEQYF
TRBV7-3	TRBJ2-7	CASSPAGQADLYF
TRBV5-1	TRBJ1-4	CASSLEGGTSEKLFF
TRBV18	TRBJ1-1	CASSPRKDRNTEAFF
TRBV28	TRBJ1-6	CASSRLQDNSPLHF
TRBV9	TRBJ2-1	CASSVVEGWNNEQFF
TRBV2	TRBJ2-1	CASSVAPSDWRNEQFF
TRBV5-1	TRBJ1-1	CASSLNNKGTEAFF
TRBV19	TRBJ2-1	CASSIGYDSRSYNEQFF
TRBV30	TRBJ2-7	CAWSPDNDYEQYF
TRBV5-5	TRBJ1-5	CASSGRQGGQPQHF
TRBV12-5	TRBJ1-2	CASGPQTATGYTF
TRBV14	TRBJ2-2	CASSPLPGQGGNTGELFF
TRBV14	TRBJ2-7	CASSPRDRGEQYF
TRBV7-2	TRBJ2-3	CASSFPAGTGTDTQYF
TRBV5-5	TRBJ2-1	CASSLDRGQDEQFF
TRBV9	TRBJ1-1	CASSATGGVNTEAFF
TRBV5-4	TRBJ1-1	CASSFTGGSEAFF
TRBV19	TRBJ1-1	CASRWDRGPTEAFF
TRBV5-1	TRBJ1-1	CASSFRGASTEAFF
TRBV5-5	TRBJ2-7	CASSRAGTSGGSSYEQYF
TRBV30	TRBJ2-7	CAWSVQYEQYF
TRBV30	TRBJ2-5	CAWSVYSGLYQETQYF
TRBV7-9	TRBJ2-7	CASSFSAYEQYF
TRBV30	TRBJ1-2	CAWSVLRGGGGYGYTF
TRBV5-4	TRBJ2-7	CASSLSGGPPYEQYF
TRBV18	TRBJ1-1	CASSALIGSRNTEAFF
TRBV9	TRBJ2-1	CASSVVDWRDEQFF
TRBV5-1	TRBJ2-7	CASSLADRFDEQYF
TRBV5-6	TRBJ1-6	CASSLGATGGSPLHF
TRBV29-1	TRBJ2-2	CSVEEEQGSSTGELFF
TRBV18	TRBJ1-1	CASSPTSGGSNTEAFF
TRBV12-3/TRBV12-4	TRBJ2-2	CASSYQVTGELFF
TRBV19	TRBJ2-1	CASLDSSYNEQFF
TRBV5-5	TRBJ2-7	CASSKPQSYEQYF
TRBV6-5	TRBJ2-1	CASSPQGYNEQFF
TRBV12-3/TRBV12-4	TRBJ1-1	CASSGDREGEAFF